A single sample is the source of the 14 T cell receptor beta chains below, sequenced in a study of OX40 agonist ivuxolimab in advanced cancers. Data came from immunoSEQ multiplex PCR; TCRdb stores just in-frame clones and leaves some out. The table records 15,000 to 20,000 clones, more than 85% of them present only once. Sequences were derived from CD4+ or CD8+ T cells sorted from blood, sampled in a trial of the OX40 agonist ivuxolimab. All receptors derive from an adult with an advanced solid tumor such as melanoma, head and neck, liver or kidney cancer.

V and J are TRBV29-1 and TRBJ2-7; D is perhaps TRBD1 (5 bases). This CDR3 is built from 11 residues. The germline CDR1 and CDR2 sequences are SQVTM and ANQGSEA. CDR3 DNA sequence: TGCGTCCTGCAGAAAGGGGACGAGCAGTACTTC. This codes for CVLQKGDEQYF.

The gene calls are TRBV27 and TRBJ2-4; 7 bases map to TRBD2. Germline lookup yields CDR1 MNHEY and CDR2 SMNVEV (reference sequence). The CDR3 runs to 18 residues. J gave up 3 bases and V 2 bases, and 13 bases lay outside the gene matches. The CDR3 sequence: CASSLVAGNQWGKNIQYF. The CDR3 region has the DNA TGTGCCAGCAGTTTAGTAGCGGGTAACCAATGGGGCAAAAACATTCAGTACTTC.

In this sample, this clone is medium-sized. This sequence joins TRBV19 and TRBJ2-1, with D possibly being TRBD1 or TRBD2 (5 bases each). Trimming stripped 3 bases from V and 7 bases from J, with 10 bases between. The CDR3 covers 13 residues. Germline assignment: CDR1 LNHDA and CDR2 SQIVND (reference sequence). Written as DNA, the CDR3 is TGTGCCAGTAGTATTTGGGGGATGAATGAGCAGTTCTTC. Encoded protein: CASSIWGMNEQFF.

V and J are TRBV6-1 and TRBJ1-2; a possible D gene is TRBD1 (6 bases). Trimming removed 3 bases from V and 1 base from J, with 12 bases in between. The germline gives CDR1 MNHNS, CDR2 SASEGT. The CDR3 has 15 amino acids. The CDR3 coding sequence is TGTGCCAGCAGTGAGGGGCAGGGGATTAACTATGGCTACACCTTC. It encodes CASSEGQGINYGYTF.

The chain links TRBV7-2 to TRBJ2-3; TRBD2 matches at 11 bases. The V gene's germline CDR1 is SGHTA and CDR2 FQGNSA. The ends lost 1 base at V and 5 bases at J; junction bases unmatched: 8. This CDR3 contains 17 residues. The CDR3 sequence: CASSLDSGRVEGDTQYF. In DNA, the CDR3 is TGTGCCAGCAGCTTAGATAGCGGGAGGGTAGAGGGAGATACGCAGTATTTT.

The V call is TRBV6-1, the J call TRBJ1-6, with 8 nucleotides matching TRBD1. J lost 8 bases, V lost 6 bases, and 3 bases had no gene match. Germline V lookup: CDR1 MNHNS, CDR2 SASEGT. There are 13 residues in the CDR3. CDR3 loop: CASRGQGYSPLHF. In DNA form, the CDR3 reads TGTGCCAGCAGAGGACAGGGTTATTCACCCCTCCACTTT.

The V gene is TRBV5-5, the J gene TRBJ2-2; TRBD2 agrees at 10 bases. The V gene's germline CDR1 is SGHKS and CDR2 YYEKEE (reference sequence). With V trimmed by 4 bases and J by 6 bases, 12 bases remained unmatched. The CDR3 is made up of 17 amino acids. DNA for the CDR3: TGTGCCAGCAGCGGCTATCCTAGCGGGAGTCCCCCCGGGGAGCTGTTTTTT. Its translation is CASSGYPSGSPPGELFF. Combining the CDR3 with reference TRBV5-5 and TRBJ2-2 gives the whole variable domain DAGVTQSPTHLIKTRGQQVTLRCSPISGHKSVSWYQQVLGQGPQFIFQYYEKEERGRGNFPDRFSARQFPNYSSELNVNALLLGDSALYLCASSGYPSGSPPGELFFGEGSRLTVL.

The V and J genes are TRBV7-9 and TRBJ2-2; 8 nucleotides agree with TRBD1. V lost 6 bases and J lost 0; bases outside the gene matches: 9. The length of the CDR3 is 17 residues. Germline V gives CDR1 SEHNR, CDR2 FQNEAQ (reference sequence). CDR3 coding DNA: TGTGCCAGCAGTTCCAACCGACAGGGGACGAACACCGGGGAGCTGTTTTTT. Translating gives CASSSNRQGTNTGELFF.

The chain is built from TRBV11-2 and TRBJ1-4; D remains unclear. From germline, CDR1 is SGHAT and CDR2 FQNNGV. The CDR3 has 14 residues. The germline V and J ends were trimmed by 5 bases and 6 bases, with 13 bases remaining between them. The CDR3 coding sequence is TGTGCCAGCAGCGCACAGTATTGGGATGAAAAACTGTTTTTT. Its translation: CASSAQYWDEKLFF. Drawing the rest from reference TRBV11-2 and TRBJ1-4, the complete variable domain is EAGVAQSPRYKIIEKRQSVAFWCNPISGHATLYWYQQILGQGPKLLIQFQNNGVVDDSQLPKDRFSAERLKGVDSTLKIQPAKLEDSAVYLCASSAQYWDEKLFFGSGTQLSVL.

This clone was counted once. This CDR3 is CASSEGRAPGLAYNEQFF. The CDR3 DNA sequence: TGCGCCAGCAGTGAGGGTCGAGCTCCGGGACTAGCCTACAATGAGCAGTTCTTC. V and J are TRBV10-2 and TRBJ2-1; 8 nucleotides align to TRBD2. CDR1 WSHSY and CDR2 SAAADI come from the germline V gene. The junction had 11 bases not matched to a gene; V was cut back by 2 bases and J by 2 bases. This CDR3 is built from 18 residues.

Written as DNA, the CDR3 is TGCGCCAGCAGTGGCGCCAGCACAGATACGCAGTATTTT. The encoded protein is CASSGASTDTQYF. The chain recombines TRBV10-1 with TRBJ2-3; D is uncertain. This CDR3 contains 13 residues. Trimming cost V 4 bases and J 0 bases, with 5 bases left between them. Germline CDR1 reads WNHNN; CDR2 reads SYGVQD (reference sequence).

The chain combines TRBV4-3 with TRBJ2-1; D perhaps matches TRBD1 (5 bases). The CDR3 has 15 residues. Per germline, CDR1 LGHNA and CDR2 YSLEER. The V end was cut by 4 bases, the J end by 4 bases, with 14 bases between. CDR3 loop: CASSPRQNLYNEQFF. CDR3 bases: TGCGCCAGCAGCCCTAGACAGAATCTATACAATGAGCAGTTCTTC.

This chain connects TRBV7-9 to TRBJ1-1; D gene ambiguous. This CDR3 region has 13 residues. Per the germline V gene, CDR1 is SEHNR and CDR2 is FQNEAQ (reference sequence). V was trimmed by 2 bases and J by 1 base, leaving 5 bases between them. The CDR3 protein is CASSLSRNTEAFF. The CDR3 nucleotides are TGTGCCAGCAGCTTATCGAGGAACACTGAAGCTTTCTTT.

The chain uses TRBV5-4 and TRBJ2-7; no definite D call. V was shortened by 0 bases and J by 3 bases, with 10 bases between the two germline ends. This CDR3 has 14 residues. Germline CDR1 reads SGHNT; CDR2 reads YYREEE (reference sequence). The CDR3 is CASSLGVGNYEQYF. The CDR3 nucleotides are TGTGCCAGCAGCTTGGGGGTGGGCAACTACGAGCAGTACTTC.